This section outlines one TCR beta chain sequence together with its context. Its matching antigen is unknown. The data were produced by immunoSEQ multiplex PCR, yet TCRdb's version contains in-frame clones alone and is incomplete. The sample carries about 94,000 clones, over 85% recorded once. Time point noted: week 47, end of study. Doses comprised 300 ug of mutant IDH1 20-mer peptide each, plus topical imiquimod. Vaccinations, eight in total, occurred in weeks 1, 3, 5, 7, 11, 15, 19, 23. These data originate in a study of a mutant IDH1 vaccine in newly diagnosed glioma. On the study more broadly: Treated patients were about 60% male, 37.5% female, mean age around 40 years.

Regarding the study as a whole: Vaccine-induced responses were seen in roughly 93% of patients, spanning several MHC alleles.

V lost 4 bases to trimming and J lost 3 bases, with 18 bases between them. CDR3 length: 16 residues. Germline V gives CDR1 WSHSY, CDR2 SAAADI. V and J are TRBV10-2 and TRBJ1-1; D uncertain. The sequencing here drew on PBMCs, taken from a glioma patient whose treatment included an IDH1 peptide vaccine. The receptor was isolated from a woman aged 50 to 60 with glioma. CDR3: CASSVIQGGLDTEAFF. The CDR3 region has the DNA TGCGCCAGCAGTGTAATACAAGGCGGACTGGACACTGAAGCTTTCTTT.